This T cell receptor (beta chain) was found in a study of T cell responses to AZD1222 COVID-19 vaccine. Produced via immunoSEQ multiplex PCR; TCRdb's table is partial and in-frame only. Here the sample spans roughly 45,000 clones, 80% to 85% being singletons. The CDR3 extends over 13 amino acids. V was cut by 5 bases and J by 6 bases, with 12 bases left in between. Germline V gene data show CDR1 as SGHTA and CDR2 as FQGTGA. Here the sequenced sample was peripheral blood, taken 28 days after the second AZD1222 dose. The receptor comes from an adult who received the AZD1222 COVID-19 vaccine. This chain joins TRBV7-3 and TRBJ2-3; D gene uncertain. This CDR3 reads CASSQPQWDTQYF. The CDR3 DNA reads TGTGCCAGCAGCCAACCCCAATGGGATACGCAGTATTTT. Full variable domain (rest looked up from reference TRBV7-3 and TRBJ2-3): GAGVSQTPSNKVTEKGKYVELRCDPISGHTALYWYRQSLGQGPEFLIYFQGTGAADDSGLPNDRFFAVRPEGSVSTLKIQRTERGDSAVYLCASSQPQWDTQYFGPGTRLTVL.